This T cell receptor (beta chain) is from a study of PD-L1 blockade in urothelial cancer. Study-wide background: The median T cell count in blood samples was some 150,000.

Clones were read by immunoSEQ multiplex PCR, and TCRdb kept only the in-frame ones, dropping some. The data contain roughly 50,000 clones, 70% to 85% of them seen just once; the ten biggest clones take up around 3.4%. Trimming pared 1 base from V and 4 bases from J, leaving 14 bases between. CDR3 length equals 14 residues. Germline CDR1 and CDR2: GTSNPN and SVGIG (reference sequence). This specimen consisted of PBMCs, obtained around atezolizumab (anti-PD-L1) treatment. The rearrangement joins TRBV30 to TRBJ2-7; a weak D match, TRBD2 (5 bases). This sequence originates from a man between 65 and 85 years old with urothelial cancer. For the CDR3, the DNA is TGTGCCTGGAGTGGAGGAGCGGAGCTTTACGAGCAGTACTTC. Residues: CAWSGGAELYEQYF. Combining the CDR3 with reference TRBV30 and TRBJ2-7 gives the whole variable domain SQTIHQWPATLVQPVGSPLSLECTVEGTSNPNLYWYRQAAGRGLQLLFYSVGIGQISSEVPQNLSASRPQDRQFILSSKKLLLSDSGFYLCAWSGGAELYEQYFGPGTRLTVT.